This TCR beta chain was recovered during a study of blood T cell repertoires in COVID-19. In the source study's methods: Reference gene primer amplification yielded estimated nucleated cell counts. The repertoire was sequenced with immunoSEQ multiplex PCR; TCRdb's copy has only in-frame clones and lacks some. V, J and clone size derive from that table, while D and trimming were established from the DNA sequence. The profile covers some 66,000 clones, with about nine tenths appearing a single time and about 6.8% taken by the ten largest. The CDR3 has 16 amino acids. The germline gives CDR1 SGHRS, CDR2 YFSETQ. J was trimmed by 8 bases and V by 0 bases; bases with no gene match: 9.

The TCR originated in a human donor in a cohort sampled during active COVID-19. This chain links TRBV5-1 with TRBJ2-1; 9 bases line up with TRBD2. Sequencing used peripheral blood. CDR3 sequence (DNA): TGCGCCAGCAGCTTGGTCCTGGCTAGCGGGAACGATGAGCAGTTCTTC. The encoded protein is CASSLVLASGNDEQFF. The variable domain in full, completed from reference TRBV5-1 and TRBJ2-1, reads KAGVTQTPRYLIKTRGQQVTLSCSPISGHRSVSWYQQTPGQGLQFLFEYFSETQRNKGNFPGRFSGRQFSNSRSEMNVSTLELGDSALYLCASSLVLASGNDEQFFGPGTRLTVL.